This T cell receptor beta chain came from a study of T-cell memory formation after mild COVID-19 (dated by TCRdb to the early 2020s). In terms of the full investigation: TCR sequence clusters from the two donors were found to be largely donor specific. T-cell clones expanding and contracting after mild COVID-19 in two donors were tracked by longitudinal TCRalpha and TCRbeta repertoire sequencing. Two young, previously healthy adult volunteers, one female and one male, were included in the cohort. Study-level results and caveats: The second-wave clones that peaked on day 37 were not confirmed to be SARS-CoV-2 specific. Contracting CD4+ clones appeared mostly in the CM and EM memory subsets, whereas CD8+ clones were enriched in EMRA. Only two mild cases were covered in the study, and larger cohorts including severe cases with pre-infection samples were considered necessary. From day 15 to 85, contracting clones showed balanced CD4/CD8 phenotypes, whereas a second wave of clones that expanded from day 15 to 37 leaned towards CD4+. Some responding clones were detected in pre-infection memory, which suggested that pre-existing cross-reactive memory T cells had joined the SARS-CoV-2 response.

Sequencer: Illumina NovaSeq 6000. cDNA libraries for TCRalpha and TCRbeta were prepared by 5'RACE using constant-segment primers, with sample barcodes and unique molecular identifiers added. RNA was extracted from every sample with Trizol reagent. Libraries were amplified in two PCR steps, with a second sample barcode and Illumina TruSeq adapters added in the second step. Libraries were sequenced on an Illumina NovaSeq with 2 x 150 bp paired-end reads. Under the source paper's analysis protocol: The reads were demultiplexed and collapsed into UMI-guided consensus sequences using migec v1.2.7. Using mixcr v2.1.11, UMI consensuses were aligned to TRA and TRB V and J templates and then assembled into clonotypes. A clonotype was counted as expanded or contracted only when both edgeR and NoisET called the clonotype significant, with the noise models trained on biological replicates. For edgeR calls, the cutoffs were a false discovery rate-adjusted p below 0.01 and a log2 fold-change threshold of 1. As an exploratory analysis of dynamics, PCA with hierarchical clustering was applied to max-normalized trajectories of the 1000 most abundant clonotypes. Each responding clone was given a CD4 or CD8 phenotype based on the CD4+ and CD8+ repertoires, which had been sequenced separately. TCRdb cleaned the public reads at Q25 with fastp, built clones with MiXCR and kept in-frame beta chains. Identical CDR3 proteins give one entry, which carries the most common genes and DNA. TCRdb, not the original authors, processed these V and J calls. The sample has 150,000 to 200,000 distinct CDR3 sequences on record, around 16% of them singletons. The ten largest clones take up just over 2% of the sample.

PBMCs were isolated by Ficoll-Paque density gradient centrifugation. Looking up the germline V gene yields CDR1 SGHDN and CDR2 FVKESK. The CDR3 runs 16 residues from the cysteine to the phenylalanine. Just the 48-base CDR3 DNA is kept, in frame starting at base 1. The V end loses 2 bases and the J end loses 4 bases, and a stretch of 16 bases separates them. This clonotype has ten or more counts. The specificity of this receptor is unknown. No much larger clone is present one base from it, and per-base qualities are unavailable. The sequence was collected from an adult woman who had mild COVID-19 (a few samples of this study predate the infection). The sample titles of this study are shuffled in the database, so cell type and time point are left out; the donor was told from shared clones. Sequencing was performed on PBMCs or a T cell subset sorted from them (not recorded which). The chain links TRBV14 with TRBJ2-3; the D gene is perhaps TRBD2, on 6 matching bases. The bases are TGTGCCAGCAGCCAAAACTTCGCTCGCGGGGCAGATACGCAGTATTTT. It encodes CASSQNFARGADTQYF.